The next 23 T cell receptor beta chains were all read from a single sample in a study of OX40 agonist ivuxolimab in advanced cancers. Repertoires were generated with immunoSEQ multiplex PCR, while TCRdb's copy carries only in-frame clones and drops some. The sample holds roughly 100,000 clones, approximately 90% seen once. This specimen was CD4+ or CD8+ T cells sorted from blood, taken in a trial of the OX40 agonist ivuxolimab. The receptors here all came from an adult with an advanced solid tumor such as melanoma, head and neck, liver or kidney cancer.

The V call is TRBV10-2, the J call TRBJ2-2, with D perhaps TRBD1 or TRBD2 (5 bases each). Germline lookup yields CDR1 WSHSY and CDR2 SAAADI. The CDR3 covers 15 residues. The V end was cut by 10 bases, the J end by 1 base, with 16 bases between. The CDR3 nucleotides read TGCGCCACCCTACCGGGGCAGAGGAACACCGGGGAGCTGTTTTTT. Amino acids: CATLPGQRNTGELFF.

This clone has a single count. The chain employs TRBV11-2 and TRBJ2-1; 8 nucleotides align to TRBD1. CDR1 and CDR2 from the germline V gene are SGHAT and FQNNGV. Trimming removed 5 bases from V and 5 bases from J; junction bases left unmatched: 11. This CDR3 is built from 16 residues. CDR3 amino acids: CASSRGRQGLNNEQFF. The CDR3 bases are TGTGCCAGCAGCCGAGGCCGACAGGGGCTAAACAATGAGCAGTTCTTC.

This chain connects TRBV10-2 to TRBJ1-2, with D tentatively TRBD1 (5 bases). Germline V gives CDR1 WSHSY, CDR2 SAAADI. V was trimmed by 6 bases and J by 6 bases, leaving 11 bases between them. The CDR3 is made up of 12 amino acids. The CDR3 loop is CASRIQGDGYTF. CDR3 DNA: TGCGCCAGCAGGATACAAGGGGATGGCTACACCTTC.

The table lists this clone with a few counts. V is TRBV30 and J is TRBJ2-2, with 7 bases matching TRBD1. Trimming removed 3 bases from V and 6 bases from J; junction bases left unmatched: 4. The CDR3 is 13 amino acids. CDR1 and CDR2 (germline): GTSNPN, SVGIG (reference sequence). This CDR3 is CAWSYTGAGELFF. The CDR3 coding sequence is TGTGCCTGGAGCTATACAGGGGCCGGGGAGCTGTTTTTT. Full variable domain (outside the CDR3, taken from reference TRBV30 and TRBJ2-2): SQTIHQWPATLVQPVGSPLSLECTVEGTSNPNLYWYRQAAGRGLQLLFYSVGIGQISSEVPQNLSASRPQDRQFILSSKKLLLSDSGFYLCAWSYTGAGELFFGEGSRLTVL.

The V and J genes are TRBV19 and TRBJ1-5, with 7 nucleotides matching TRBD1. Germline CDR1 is LNHDA and CDR2 is SQIVND (reference sequence). The junction had 6 bases not matched to a gene; V was cut back by 1 base and J by 0 bases. This CDR3 is built from 17 residues. The CDR3 reads CASSIGGQIYSNQPQHF. CDR3 DNA: TGTGCCAGTAGTATAGGGGGACAGATATATAGCAATCAGCCCCAGCATTTT.

This sequence joins TRBV28 and TRBJ1-5; 7 nucleotides agree with TRBD1. Trimming removed 4 bases from V and 3 bases from J; junction bases left unmatched: 6. Germline V gene lookup returns CDR1 MDHEN and CDR2 SYDVKM. The CDR3 loop spans 15 amino acids. CDR3 sequence: CASSYPGQLNQPQHF. CDR3 nucleotide sequence: TGTGCCAGCAGTTATCCGGGACAGCTCAATCAGCCCCAGCATTTT.

The chain recombines TRBV6-5 with TRBJ2-2; TRBD2 is a possible D gene (6 bases). CDR1 MNHEY and CDR2 SVGAGI come from the germline V gene. This CDR3 has 15 residues. Trimming removed 8 bases from V and 3 bases from J, with 16 bases in between. The DNA for the CDR3 is TGTGCCAGCTCTATAGGAGGGGACTACACCGGGGAGCTGTTTTTT. The encoded protein is CASSIGGDYTGELFF.

The sample holds one count of this clone. This chain uses TRBV7-6 with TRBJ1-1; D ambiguous. CDR1 and CDR2 (germline): SGHVS, FNYEAQ. The CDR3 sequence is 13 residues long. V was shortened by 3 bases and J by 1 base, with 6 bases between the two germline ends. For the CDR3, the DNA is TGTGCCAGCAGCTTCAGTGGGAACACTGAAGCTTTCTTT. Protein product: CASSFSGNTEAFF.

The V gene is TRBV5-1, the J gene TRBJ2-3, with 7 bases lining up with TRBD1. V lost 4 bases and J lost 0; bases outside the gene matches: 5. The CDR3 is 15 residues long. The germline gives CDR1 SGHRS, CDR2 YFSETQ. In nucleotides, the CDR3 is TGCGCCAGCAGCCTCGGACAGGAAAGCACAGATACGCAGTATTTT. Translating gives CASSLGQESTDTQYF.

The DNA of the CDR3 is TGTGCCAGCAGCTTGGGACAGGGGGTTGAGACCCAGTACTTC. This gives the protein CASSLGQGVETQYF. The chain recombines TRBV7-9 with TRBJ2-5, with 11 bases fitting TRBD1. The V segment lost 3 bases and the J segment 5 bases; nucleotides outside the gene matches: 2. The CDR3 contains 14 residues. Germline V gene sequence: CDR1 SEHNR, CDR2 FQNEAQ (reference sequence).

The CDR3 region has the DNA TGTGCCACTACCCGGGGGCTAGTGTATGGCTACACCTTC. Protein sequence: CATTRGLVYGYTF. V and J are TRBV19 and TRBJ1-2; possible D gene TRBD1, 6 bases. The V and J ends lost 10 bases and 5 bases respectively, with 17 bases between them. This CDR3 has 13 amino acids. Per the germline V gene, CDR1 is LNHDA and CDR2 is SQIVND (reference sequence).

The rearrangement uses TRBV10-3 and TRBJ2-3; 10 nucleotides match TRBD2. The CDR3 length is 17 residues. Trimming took 4 bases from V and 0 from J; bases not matched to a gene: 7. Germline-derived CDR1 and CDR2 are ENHRY and SYGVKD. Written as DNA, the CDR3 is TGTGCCATCAGTGTGGCTAGCGGGGGATTGAGCACAGATACGCAGTATTTT. Translated: CAISVASGGLSTDTQYF.

The rearrangement joins TRBV6-1 to TRBJ1-3; TRBD1 might be the D (6 bases). The CDR3 covers 13 residues. CDR1 and CDR2 (germline): MNHNS, SASEGT. Trimming cost V 11 bases and J 4 bases, with 15 bases left between them. Written as DNA, the CDR3 is TGTGCCGGCGCCCGGGGGCAAGGAAACACCATATATTTT. The encoded protein is CAGARGQGNTIYF.

In nucleotides, the CDR3 is TGTGCCTGGAGTGTGGGGACAGGGTTTTTGCAGTACTTC. It codes for CAWSVGTGFLQYF. This rearrangement joins TRBV30 to TRBJ2-7; TRBD1 matches 9 bases. The CDR3 has 13 amino acids. J lost 9 bases, V lost 0 bases, and 6 bases had no gene match. Germline V lookup: CDR1 GTSNPN, CDR2 SVGIG (reference sequence).

The table lists this clone with a few counts. The chain recombines TRBV29-1 with TRBJ2-1; D remains ambiguous. The CDR3 runs 11 residues. Germline V gene lookup returns CDR1 SQVTM and CDR2 ANQGSEA. Trimming took off 3 bases at V and 7 bases at J, with 7 bases between the two ends. The chain's CDR3 is CSVDTVNEQFF. The CDR3 bases are TGCAGCGTTGACACGGTTAATGAGCAGTTCTTC.

The rearrangement links TRBV9 to TRBJ2-3, with unresolved D. V was trimmed by 2 bases and J by 3 bases, leaving 16 bases between them. Looked up from germline, CDR1 is SGDLS and CDR2 is YYNGEE. CDR3 length: 16 residues. CDR3 sequence: CASSVGVSAGTDTQYF. In DNA form, the CDR3 reads TGTGCCAGCAGCGTTGGGGTTTCCGCCGGAACAGATACGCAGTATTTT. The full variable domain, with the rest looked up from reference TRBV9 and TRBJ2-3, is DSGVTQTPKHLITATGQRVTLRCSPRSGDLSVYWYQQSLDQGLQFLIQYYNGEERAKGNILERFSAQQFPDLHSELNLSSLELGDSALYFCASSVGVSAGTDTQYFGPGTRLTVL.

Only a few counts were recorded for this clone. The chain recombines TRBV11-1 with TRBJ2-7; 7 nucleotides line up with TRBD1. Germline CDR1 is SGHAT and CDR2 is FQDESV (reference sequence). The length of the CDR3 is 17 residues. V shed 1 base, J shed 5 bases, and the junction held 14 bases outside the gene matches. The CDR3 DNA reads as TGTGCCAGCAGCTTAGGCTTGAACAGGGGAAATGAGGACGAGCAGTACTTC. Protein product: CASSLGLNRGNEDEQYF.

V usage is TRBV5-1 and J usage is TRBJ1-2; 8 bases match TRBD1. The germline V gene has CDR1 SGHRS and CDR2 YFSETQ. The CDR3 sequence is 14 residues long. The V segment lost 0 bases and the J segment 5 bases; nucleotides outside the gene matches: 3. The CDR3 nucleotides are TGCGCCAGCAGCTTGGGGGACAGGCAGTATGGCTACACCTTC. It codes for CASSLGDRQYGYTF. The variable domain in full, completed from reference TRBV5-1 and TRBJ1-2, reads KAGVTQTPRYLIKTRGQQVTLSCSPISGHRSVSWYQQTPGQGLQFLFEYFSETQRNKGNFPGRFSGRQFSNSRSEMNVSTLELGDSALYLCASSLGDRQYGYTFGSGTRLTVV.

V usage is TRBV7-2 and J usage is TRBJ1-3; D is unresolved. V was trimmed by 1 base and J by 4 bases, leaving 11 bases between them. The CDR3 loop spans 15 amino acids. Germline V lookup: CDR1 SGHTA, CDR2 FQGNSA. The CDR3 DNA sequence: TGTGCCAGCAGCTTAGACGTCGGTGACGGAAACACCATATATTTT. It codes for CASSLDVGDGNTIYF.

The chain carries TRBV10-3 and TRBJ2-5; D unclear. Trimming removed 4 bases from V and 1 base from J, with 10 bases in between. Germline V gene sequence: CDR1 ENHRY, CDR2 SYGVKD. The CDR3 runs to 14 residues. The CDR3 is CAISGGLTQETQYF. The DNA for the CDR3 is TGTGCCATCAGTGGAGGTTTGACCCAAGAGACCCAGTACTTC.

This sequence joins TRBV9 and TRBJ2-2; either TRBD1 or TRBD2 may supply D (5 bases each). Germline loops: CDR1 SGDLS, CDR2 YYNGEE. V was cut by 3 bases and J by 5 bases, with 14 bases left in between. The CDR3 has 15 residues. CDR3 amino acids: CASSAGTQDTGELFF. CDR3 sequence (DNA): TGTGCCAGCAGCGCCGGGACCCAAGATACCGGGGAGCTGTTTTTT.

V is TRBV7-2 and J is TRBJ2-3; 12 bases line up with TRBD2. With V trimmed by 5 bases and J by 2 bases, 5 bases remained unmatched. The germline V gene encodes CDR1 SGHTA and CDR2 FQGNSA. This CDR3 is 16 amino acids long. Here the CDR3 DNA reads TGTGCCAGCAGCCCACGGACTAGCGGGGCCACAGATACGCAGTATTTT. Translation gives CASSPRTSGATDTQYF.

V and J are TRBV10-1 and TRBJ2-5; D may be TRBD2 (5 bases). V lost 4 bases, J lost 2 bases, and 8 bases lay in between. The germline gives CDR1 WNHNN, CDR2 SYGVQD (reference sequence). The CDR3 is 13 amino acids. The CDR3 here is CASSAGGQETQYF. CDR3 nucleotides: TGCGCCAGCAGTGCAGGAGGACAAGAGACCCAGTACTTC.